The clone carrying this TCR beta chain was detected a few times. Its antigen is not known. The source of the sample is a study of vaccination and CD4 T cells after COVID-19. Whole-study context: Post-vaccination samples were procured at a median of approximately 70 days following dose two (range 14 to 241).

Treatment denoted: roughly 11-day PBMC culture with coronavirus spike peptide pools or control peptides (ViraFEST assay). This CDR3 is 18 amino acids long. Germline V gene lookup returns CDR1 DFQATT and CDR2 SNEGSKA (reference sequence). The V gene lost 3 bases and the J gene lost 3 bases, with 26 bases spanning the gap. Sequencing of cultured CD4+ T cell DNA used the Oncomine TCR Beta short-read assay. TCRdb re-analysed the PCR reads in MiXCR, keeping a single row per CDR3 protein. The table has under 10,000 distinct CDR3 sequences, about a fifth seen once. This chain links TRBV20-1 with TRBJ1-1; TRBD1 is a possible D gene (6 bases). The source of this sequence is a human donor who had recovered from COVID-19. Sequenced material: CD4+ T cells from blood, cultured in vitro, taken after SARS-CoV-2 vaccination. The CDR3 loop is CSASHWRGGTGGDTEAFF. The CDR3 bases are TGCAGTGCTAGCCACTGGAGGGGGGGCACAGGAGGGGACACTGAAGCTTTCTTT.